The TCR beta chain under discussion was sequenced for a study of T cell repertoires in cytomegalovirus infection. About the study: Public signatures in TCR beta pointed to CMV infection and matching HLA type.

MiXCR, run by TCRdb on the reads, gives a single entry per CDR3 protein. In the table there are 200,000 to 300,000 distinct CDR3 sequences, roughly 10% of which are singletons. V was cut by 1 base and J by 4 bases, with 11 bases left in between. Germline CDR1 is SGHTA and CDR2 is FQGNSA. The CDR3 length is 14 residues. This clonotype was seen many times. What it binds is unknown. Overall study results and limits: CMV-specific TCR beta clonotypes restricted by HLA-C were the ones dominating the ex vivo response. Cumulative frequency (of public TCR beta family members) identified carriers of CMV plus the relevant HLA.

Material for sequencing was PBMCs. V and J are TRBV7-2 and TRBJ2-7; possibly TRBD1 or TRBD2 for D (5 bases each). This sequence was found in a human donor in good health (CMV status not recorded). Some clones in this sample may be carry-over from other donors' samples. CDR3 in DNA: TGTGCCAGCAGCTTAGGGGTGGGGGAGTACGAGCAGTACTTC. Its translation: CASSLGVGEYEQYF.